These 29 T cell receptor beta chains were sequenced from one sample in a study of shared clonotypes between healthy human individuals. Repertoires were generated with immunoSEQ multiplex PCR, while TCRdb's copy carries only in-frame clones and drops some. The sample has roughly 2.2 million clones; 85% to 95% are singletons. Sequencing used naive CD4+ T cells from PBMCs. Documented subset: CD45RA+ positively selected. The receptors here all came from a man aged 18 to 30 in good health. Some clones in this sample may be carry-over from other donors' samples.

The sample holds one count of this clone. The gene calls are TRBV5-1 and TRBJ2-3; 8 bases are shared with TRBD1. The germline V gene encodes CDR1 SGHRS and CDR2 YFSETQ. V shed 6 bases and J 1 base; nucleotides not matched to a gene: 10. The CDR3 is made up of 16 amino acids. Here the CDR3 reads CASTLSPGQGTDTQYF. The CDR3, as DNA: TGCGCCAGCACCCTTTCTCCGGGACAGGGCACAGATACGCAGTATTTT.

This chain links TRBV7-2 with TRBJ1-3; no clear D gene. Germline CDR1 SGHTA, CDR2 FQGNSA. There are 15 residues in the CDR3. V lost 5 bases and J lost 0, with 11 bases in between. CDR3 loop: CASSRFGPSGNTIYF. The CDR3 DNA is TGTGCCAGCAGCCGCTTCGGTCCCTCTGGAAACACCATATATTTT.

This rearrangement joins TRBV2 to TRBJ2-5; D is perhaps TRBD1 or TRBD2 (6 bases each). Trimming removed 4 bases from V and 8 bases from J, with 14 bases in between. Germline values: CDR1 SNHLY, CDR2 FYNNEI. The CDR3 extends over 13 amino acids. The CDR3 loop is CASSGGALGTQYF. The CDR3 DNA reads as TGTGCCAGCAGTGGGGGGGCGCTTGGCACCCAGTACTTC.

Remarks on this clone: The same CDR3 also results from other DNA sequences found in this sample. V and J are TRBV5-1 and TRBJ2-5; D might be TRBD2 (6 bases). The V gene lost 0 bases and the J gene lost 4 bases, with 7 bases spanning the gap. Germline-derived CDR1 and CDR2 are SGHRS and YFSETQ. The length of the CDR3 is 13 residues. The CDR3 is CASSLEEGETQYF. The CDR3 DNA sequence: TGCGCCAGCAGCTTGGAGGAGGGAGAGACCCAGTACTTC.

The genes are TRBV28 and TRBJ2-3, with no clear D. The CDR3 is 14 amino acids. Germline loops: CDR1 MDHEN, CDR2 SYDVKM. The ends were cut back, 5 bases at V and 6 bases at J, with 15 bases in the middle. The CDR3 region is CASSNHRLDDTQYF. The CDR3 DNA sequence: TGTGCCAGCAGTAACCACCGACTTGATGATACGCAGTATTTT.

This rearrangement joins TRBV5-4 to TRBJ1-2; 7 bases align to TRBD1. Germline V gene sequence: CDR1 SGHNT, CDR2 YYREEE (reference sequence). This CDR3 has 16 amino acids. V was pared by 2 bases and J by 7 bases, with 14 bases of the junction left unmatched. The CDR3 region has the DNA TGTGCCAGCAGCTTCCTCGGAGGGGGCGAAGGGAGTGGCTACACCTTC. It is translated as CASSFLGGGEGSGYTF.

V usage is TRBV28 and J usage is TRBJ1-5; TRBD1 agrees at 7 bases. Germline CDR1 MDHEN, CDR2 SYDVKM. This CDR3 contains 15 residues. V dropped 3 bases and J dropped 5; count of bases not matched to a gene: 7. The DNA for the CDR3 is TGTGCCAGCAGTTTCCCCGACAGGGTGTATCAGCCCCAGCATTTT. Protein sequence: CASSFPDRVYQPQHF.

The chain recombines TRBV6-4 with TRBJ2-2; D unclear. The CDR3 has 13 amino acids. V lost 3 bases, J lost 1 base, and 3 bases lay in between. Looked up from germline, CDR1 is MRHNA and CDR2 is SNTAGT. For the CDR3, the DNA is TGTGCCAGCAGTGATTTGAACACCGGGGAGCTGTTTTTT. It is translated as CASSDLNTGELFF.

The gene calls are TRBV5-1 and TRBJ2-1; TRBD2 matches at 11 bases. The germline V gene encodes CDR1 SGHRS and CDR2 YFSETQ. The ends lost 4 bases at V and 6 bases at J; junction bases unmatched: 6. The CDR3 has 15 amino acids. CDR3 DNA: TGCGCCAGCAGCCCGCTCGGACTAGCGGGCAATGAGCAGTTCTTC. Amino acids: CASSPLGLAGNEQFF.

The CDR3 DNA sequence: TGCGCCAGCAGCCAAGAACCGGGAACTAATGAAAAACTGTTTTTT. This gives the protein CASSQEPGTNEKLFF. The chain uses TRBV4-1 and TRBJ1-4; D uncertain. The ends were cut back, 0 bases at V and 1 base at J, with 6 bases in the middle. The CDR3 consists of 15 residues. Germline loops: CDR1 MGHRA, CDR2 YSYEKL.

This chain joins TRBV5-6 and TRBJ1-5, with D perhaps TRBD1 (6 bases). V was trimmed by 4 bases and J by 2 bases, leaving 19 bases between them. The CDR3 consists of 17 residues. Germline V CDR1 and CDR2: SGHDT, YYEEEE. DNA for the CDR3: TGTGCCAGCAGCCGTAGACAGGTCGATACTGGCAATCAGCCCCAGCATTTT. It translates to CASSRRQVDTGNQPQHF.

The J gene is TRBJ2-7, the V gene TRBV28; a weak D match, TRBD1 (6 bases). CDR1 and CDR2 from the germline V gene are MDHEN and SYDVKM. Trimming shortened V by 6 bases and J by 0 bases, and 18 bases separated the two germline ends. The CDR3 sequence is 16 residues long. CDR3 bases: TGTGCCAGCAGCATACCCACAGGGCAAATCTCCTACGAGCAGTACTTC. This translates into CASSIPTGQISYEQYF.

The chain is built from TRBV7-2 and TRBJ2-4; D not resolved. Germline loops: CDR1 SGHTA, CDR2 FQGNSA. The CDR3 contains 18 residues. The V end was cut by 1 base, the J end by 1 base, with 17 bases between. CDR3 sequence (DNA): TGTGCCAGCAGCTTAGTAGCCAGACAAATTGGTGCCAAAAACATTCAGTACTTC. Its protein is CASSLVARQIGAKNIQYF. Filled out from reference TRBV7-2 and TRBJ2-4, the complete variable domain reads GAGVSQSPSNKVTEKGKDVELRCDPISGHTALYWYRQSLGQGLEFLIYFQGNSAPDKSGLPSDRFSAERTGGSVSTLTIQRTQQEDSAVYLCASSLVARQIGAKNIQYFGAGTRLSVL.

Worth noting for this clone: This CDR3 is also generated by other DNA sequences in the sample. The chain uses TRBV27 and TRBJ2-6, with no clear D. The CDR3 extends over 15 amino acids. Deletions cut 2 bases from V and 0 bases from J, with 5 bases between. The V gene's germline CDR1 is MNHEY and CDR2 SMNVEV (reference sequence). For the CDR3, the DNA is TGTGCCAGCAGTTTAGTAAGCTCTGGGGCCAACGTCCTGACTTTC. As protein: CASSLVSSGANVLTF.

The V gene is TRBV18, the J gene TRBJ2-7; 7 nucleotides match TRBD1. CDR1 and CDR2 from the germline V gene are KGHSH and LQKENI. J gave up 5 bases and V 3 bases, and 7 bases lay outside the gene matches. The CDR3 is 14 amino acids. As DNA, the CDR3 is TGTGCCAGCTCACCCCGACAGGGTACCCACGAGCAGTACTTC. Amino acids: CASSPRQGTHEQYF. Complete variable domain (other parts from reference TRBV18 and TRBJ2-7): NAGVMQNPRHLVRRRGQEARLRCSPMKGHSHVYWYRQLPEEGLKFMVYLQKENIIDESGMPKERFSAEFPKEGPSILRIQQVVRGDSAAYFCASSPRQGTHEQYFGPGTRLTVT.

This clone was observed a single time. This chain uses TRBV25-1 with TRBJ2-1; no firm D call. With 0 bases removed from V and 0 bases from J, the gap between germline ends came to 12 bases. The germline gives CDR1 MGHDK, CDR2 SYGVNS. The CDR3 extends over 17 amino acids. The CDR3 protein is CASSEYRSSSSYNEQFF. CDR3 coding DNA: TGTGCCAGCAGTGAATATCGGAGCTCGAGCTCCTACAATGAGCAGTTCTTC.

The rearrangement joins TRBV9 to TRBJ2-6; TRBD1 or TRBD2 may be the D gene (5 bases each). V shed 4 bases and J shed 2 bases, with 28 bases lying between them. CDR1 is SGDLS, CDR2 YYNGEE, per germline. This CDR3 is 21 amino acids long. The CDR3 region has the DNA TGTGCCAGCAGCCTAGACAGTAACATCGGGCTACGGGGCACTGGGGCCAACGTCCTGACTTTC. Amino acids: CASSLDSNIGLRGTGANVLTF. The whole variable domain, remainder taken from reference TRBV9 and TRBJ2-6, is DSGVTQTPKHLITATGQRVTLRCSPRSGDLSVYWYQQSLDQGLQFLIQYYNGEERAKGNILERFSAQQFPDLHSELNLSSLELGDSALYFCASSLDSNIGLRGTGANVLTFGAGSRLTVL.

V and J are TRBV9 and TRBJ1-1, with TRBD1 matching over 9 bases. The V gene's germline CDR1 is SGDLS and CDR2 YYNGEE. Unmatched junction bases numbered 23, after V lost 3 bases and J lost 2 bases. This CDR3 region has 21 residues. The CDR3 nucleotides are TGTGCCAGCAGCGCCACCCAGAGACCATCCGGGACAGGGAACCCTAACACTGAAGCTTTCTTT. As protein: CASSATQRPSGTGNPNTEAFF.

The chain carries TRBV6-6 and TRBJ1-5; TRBD1 aligns across 7 bases. V shed 5 bases and J 6 bases; nucleotides not matched to a gene: 7. The germline gives CDR1 MNHNY, CDR2 SVGAGI (reference sequence). The CDR3 covers 14 residues. As DNA, the CDR3 is TGTGCCAGCAGTCATCAGGGGGACGGTCAGCCCCAGCATTTT. Translated: CASSHQGDGQPQHF.

V is TRBV4-2 and J is TRBJ2-2; perhaps TRBD2 as D (5 bases). This CDR3 has 18 amino acids. CDR1 and CDR2 (germline): LGHNA, YNFKEQ. V lost 1 base and J lost 1, with 16 bases in between. CDR3 DNA sequence: TGTGCCAGCAGCCAAGCGTTGATCCAGAGCGGGAACACCGGGGAGCTGTTTTTT. This codes for CASSQALIQSGNTGELFF.

This clone was seen once. The chain uses TRBV5-4 and TRBJ1-1; 8 bases agree with TRBD1. Trimming at V came to 0 bases and at J to 3 bases, leaving 10 bases not matched to a gene. CDR1 SGHNT and CDR2 YYREEE come from the germline V gene (reference sequence). The CDR3 totals 17 residues. The CDR3 nucleotides are TGTGCCAGCAGCTTGGGGTCCCCTCAGGGGGCGTACACTGAAGCTTTCTTT. Protein: CASSLGSPQGAYTEAFF.

The chain recombines TRBV29-1 with TRBJ1-1; D call uncertain. V dropped 4 bases and J dropped 0 bases, with 12 bases sitting between them. Germline CDR1 SQVTM, CDR2 ANQGSEA. The CDR3 loop spans 14 amino acids. DNA of the CDR3: TGCAGCGTTGGAGGCCTCCGCCTGAACACTGAAGCTTTCTTT. Translation: CSVGGLRLNTEAFF.

The rearrangement uses TRBV5-1 and TRBJ2-5; 9 positions agree with TRBD2. Germline CDR1 and CDR2: SGHRS and YFSETQ. Trimming removed 1 base from V and 4 bases from J; junction bases left unmatched: 5. This CDR3 is built from 15 residues. The CDR3 nucleotides read TGCGCCAGCAGCTTGATTAGCGGGAGTCCAGAGACCCAGTACTTC. Encoded protein: CASSLISGSPETQYF. The full variable domain, its missing parts supplied by reference TRBV5-1 and TRBJ2-5, is KAGVTQTPRYLIKTRGQQVTLSCSPISGHRSVSWYQQTPGQGLQFLFEYFSETQRNKGNFPGRFSGRQFSNSRSEMNVSTLELGDSALYLCASSLISGSPETQYFGPGTRLLVL.

This clone was picked up a small number of times. The CDR3 region has the DNA TGTGCCAGCAGTTACATCGGGACGGGCGGCGGAAACACCATATATTTT. Its protein product is CASSYIGTGGGNTIYF. The rearrangement uses TRBV2 and TRBJ1-3; tentatively, D is TRBD1 (5 bases). Trimming cost V 5 bases and J 4 bases, with 18 bases left between them. The CDR3 sequence is 16 residues long. CDR1 and CDR2 from the germline V gene are SNHLY and FYNNEI.

The gene calls are TRBV2 and TRBJ2-5; TRBD1 aligns across 12 bases. The V gene end was trimmed by 8 bases and the J gene end by 5 bases; junction bases not matched to a gene: 9. This CDR3 has 15 amino acids. Per germline, CDR1 SNHLY and CDR2 FYNNEI. The CDR3: CASAGTGGVGETQYF. CDR3 coding DNA: TGTGCCAGCGCGGGGACAGGGGGCGTTGGGGAGACCCAGTACTTC.

This chain links TRBV6-1 with TRBJ2-7; TRBD2 agrees at 7 bases. Trimming removed 8 bases from V and 5 bases from J; junction bases left unmatched: 9. This CDR3 region has 13 residues. Germline V gene lookup returns CDR1 MNHNS and CDR2 SASEGT. The CDR3 DNA follows: TGTGCCAGCCTACCCACGGGGAGGGACGAGCAGTACTTC. Protein sequence: CASLPTGRDEQYF.

This clone is a singleton in its sample. The rearrangement links TRBV6-6 to TRBJ2-6, with a tentative D call TRBD1 (5 bases). Germline CDR1 and CDR2: MNHNY and SVGAGI (reference sequence). This CDR3 contains 16 residues. V was shortened by 4 bases and J by 2 bases, with 12 bases between the two germline ends. The CDR3 sequence: CASSSTGSAGANVLTF. The CDR3 DNA reads TGTGCCAGCAGTTCCACAGGTTCAGCTGGGGCCAACGTCCTGACTTTC.

V usage is TRBV6-5 and J usage is TRBJ2-1; 8 bases line up with TRBD2. J was trimmed by 6 bases and V by 6 bases; bases with no gene match: 10. Germline loops: CDR1 MNHEY, CDR2 SVGAGI. The CDR3 totals 15 residues. This chain's CDR3 is CASRSREGHGNEQFF. Written as DNA, the CDR3 is TGTGCCAGCAGGTCACGGGAGGGCCACGGCAATGAGCAGTTCTTC.

This chain links TRBV5-4 with TRBJ1-2; 7 nucleotides align to TRBD1. Looked up from germline, CDR1 is SGHNT and CDR2 is YYREEE (reference sequence). The CDR3 sequence is 14 residues long. V was pared by 0 bases and J by 3 bases, with 2 bases of the junction left unmatched. CDR3 coding DNA: TGTGCCAGCAGCTTGGGGGGACAGCACTATGGCTACACCTTC. This gives the protein CASSLGGQHYGYTF.